The entry below describes one T cell receptor (beta chain). The antigen is unknown. This entry is derived from a study of cytomegalovirus exposure and HLA in healthy donors. Trimming removed 6 bases from V and 9 bases from J; junction bases left unmatched: 9. Germline CDR1 is MNHEY and CDR2 is SMNVEV (reference sequence). CDR3 length: 13 amino acids. The study's findings and limits: Later analysis suggested most CMV-associated TCR beta chains were HLA-restricted.

Primers: 60 Vbeta forward and 13 Jbeta reverse. Repertoires were generated with immunoSEQ multiplex PCR, while TCRdb's copy carries only in-frame clones and drops some. The data hold about 130,000 clones, with 75% to 80% observed a single time. The chain employs TRBV27 and TRBJ2-3; 7 nucleotides line up with TRBD2. This clonotype was sampled from a man aged 30 to 39 in good health and CMV-seronegative. Sequenced material: PBMCs. CDR3 in DNA: TGTGCCAGCAGAACGTTCGGGGGAGGGACGCAGTATTTT. Translated: CASRTFGGGTQYF.